This is a list of T cell receptor beta chains from one sample in a study of T cells in Graves' hyperthyroidism and ophthalmopathy. TCRdb used MiXCR to reprocess the multiplex PCR reads, holding one entry per CDR3 protein. The sample comprises around 440,000 distinct CDR3 sequences, around 16% of which are singletons, and roughly 13% rests with the top ten. The sequencing input was blood. The source of these receptors is a woman aged 18 to 35 with Graves' hyperthyroidism. CDR3s include the opening cysteine and the closing phenylalanine or tryptophan. The D gene is left open where the match is weak. A row's size may be missing; if present it is once, few, many or a size class.

J,D,size,V,DNA,CDR3
TRBJ1-2,TRBD1,many,TRBV27,TGTGCCAGCAGTTTATCTAACAGGGGGTCTTATGGCTACACCTTC,CASSLSNRGSYGYTF
TRBJ2-3,NA,many,TRBV7-2,TGTGCCAGCAGCTCGGTAGCACATCCCACAGATACGCAGTATTTT,CASSSVAHPTDTQYF
TRBJ1-5,NA,NA,TRBV12-3/TRBV12-4,TGTGCCAGCAGTCATCAAGGACCGGGGTTGGGTCAGCCCCAGCATTTT,CASSHQGPGLGQPQHF
TRBJ1-1,NA,many,TRBV2,TGTGCCAGCAGGTCCGAACAGGGCCGATTAGCTTTCTTT,CASRSEQGRLAFF
TRBJ2-2,TRBD2,NA,TRBV20-1,TGCAGTGCTAGCCTAGCGGGGGGGGGACGAACCGGGGAGCTGTTTTTT,CSASLAGGGRTGELFF
TRBJ1-1,NA,NA,TRBV19,TGTGCCAGTAGTATAGGGGGGGCTATGGTCATTGAAGCTTTCTTT,CASSIGGAMVIEAFF
TRBJ2-1,TRBD2,many,TRBV12-3/TRBV12-4,TGTGCCAGCAGTTTAAGCGGGAGGGCAGGGGGTACCTACAATGAGCAGTTCTTC,CASSLSGRAGGTYNEQFF
TRBJ2-7,NA,many,TRBV7-2,TGTGCCAGCAGCCCCTCCGGGACACAATACGAGCAGTACTTC,CASSPSGTQYEQYF
TRBJ2-3,TRBD2,many,TRBV24-1,TGTGCCACCAGGACTAGCGATACTAGCACAGATACGCAGTATTTT,CATRTSDTSTDTQYF
TRBJ2-7,NA,NA,TRBV9,TGTGCCAGCAGCGTAGCAGCCGGAGCCTACGAGCAGTACTTC,CASSVAAGAYEQYF
TRBJ2-3,NA,many,TRBV18,TGTGCCAGCTCACCCCCGAGTAGCACAGATACGCAGTATTTT,CASSPPSSTDTQYF
TRBJ1-1,NA,many,TRBV6-5,TGTGCCAGCAGTTACTTATCGGGCAGGGTGAACACTGAAGCTTTCTTT,CASSYLSGRVNTEAFF
TRBJ1-1,NA,few,TRBV19,TGTGCCAGTAGTGGGGGCTCAGGGCGCGACCCTGAAGCTTTCTTT,CASSGGSGRDPEAFF
TRBJ1-5,TRBD1,many,TRBV24-1,TGTGCCACCAGCGATCGGACAGGGCCCAATCAGCCCCAGCATTTT,CATSDRTGPNQPQHF
TRBJ2-7,NA,NA,TRBV6-5,TGTGCCAGCAGTTACTCGTCCCAATCCGCCTACGAGCAGTACTTC,CASSYSSQSAYEQYF
TRBJ1-1,NA,many,TRBV20-1,TGCAGTGCTATTGGCACTATGAACACTGAAGCTTTCTTT,CSAIGTMNTEAFF
TRBJ2-3,TRBD2,NA,TRBV7-9,TGTGCCAGCAGCTTCCGAATGACTAGCGGGAGGACAGATACGCAGTATTTT,CASSFRMTSGRTDTQYF
TRBJ2-7,NA,few,TRBV5-1,TGCGCCAGCAGCTTAGGAGGGGGCAGGGTCTCCGGTCGTGCATACGAGCAGTACTTC,CASSLGGGRVSGRAYEQYF
TRBJ2-7,NA,many,TRBV7-8,TGTGCCAGCAGCTTAGCCGGGTATGGGGGAAGGGAGCAGTACTTC,CASSLAGYGGREQYF
TRBJ2-3,TRBD1,NA,TRBV7-6,TGTGCCAGCAGCTTATATCAAACAGGGGTTCGGGATACGCAGTATTTT,CASSLYQTGVRDTQYF
TRBJ2-1,NA,many,TRBV2,TGTGCCACACAAGGGGGGGGTTATGAGCAGTTCTTC,CATQGGGYEQFF
TRBJ2-7,NA,many,TRBV20-1,TGCAGTGCTATCCCCCTGGCCCACGAGCAGTACTTC,CSAIPLAHEQYF
TRBJ2-3,TRBD2,few,TRBV7-8,TGTGCCAGCAGCTTAAGTATAGCGGGAGGCACAGATACGCAGTATTTT,CASSLSIAGGTDTQYF
TRBJ1-2,NA,many,TRBV14,TGTGCCAGCAGCCCCATGGACAGTGCTTATGGCTACACCTTC,CASSPMDSAYGYTF
TRBJ2-3,NA,NA,TRBV9,TGTGCCAGCAGCAGAGGACGGACCTTAAGCACAGATACGCAGTATTTT,CASSRGRTLSTDTQYF
TRBJ2-1,NA,many,TRBV3-1,TGTGCCAGCAGCCATGGGAGCCCGGAGACCCATGAGCAGTTCTTC,CASSHGSPETHEQFF
TRBJ1-2,NA,NA,TRBV25-1,TGTGCCAGGGGTCCCTTCAGGACGGAGTATGGCTACACCTTC,CARGPFRTEYGYTF
TRBJ2-5,NA,many,TRBV2,TGTGCCAGCAGTGAATCTGGACGCCCGGGGACCCAGTACTTC,CASSESGRPGTQYF
TRBJ1-1,NA,NA,TRBV27,TGTGCCAGCAGTTCGAACAGGACTCCGGGAGACACTGAAGCTTTCTTT,CASSSNRTPGDTEAFF
TRBJ2-3,NA,few,TRBV24-1,TGTGCCACCAGTGATCGCAGACCCCCGCACCCAGATACGCAGTATTTT,CATSDRRPPHPDTQYF
TRBJ1-5,TRBD1,many,TRBV13,TGTGCCAGCAGCTTTGGGACAGGGGGAAAGGTCAATCAGCCCCAGCATTTT,CASSFGTGGKVNQPQHF
TRBJ2-1,NA,many,TRBV2,TGTGCCAGCAGTGACCAACCTTTCAATGAGCAGTTCTTC,CASSDQPFNEQFF
TRBJ1-3,NA,many,TRBV3-1,TGTGCCAGCAGCGACACAGGCGAAATCGGAAACACCATATATTTT,CASSDTGEIGNTIYF
TRBJ2-7,NA,many,TRBV2,TGTGCCAGCAGATGGGGTGGAGGGAGCGGGTACGAGCAGTACTTC,CASRWGGGSGYEQYF
TRBJ1-6,TRBD1,many,TRBV27,TGTGCCAGCAGTTTATCGGGACAGCCATATTCACCCCTCCACTTT,CASSLSGQPYSPLHF
TRBJ2-7,TRBD2,NA,TRBV19,TGTGCCAGTAGTAAGCGGGACGGAGCCTACGAGCAGTACTTC,CASSKRDGAYEQYF
TRBJ1-2,TRBD1,NA,TRBV9,TGTGCCAGCAGCGTAGCCCCCAGGGGGGCTGACGGCTATGGCTACACCTTC,CASSVAPRGADGYGYTF
TRBJ2-1,NA,many,TRBV10-3,TGTGCCATCAGTATTCAGGGAGGCAATGAGCAGTTCTTC,CAISIQGGNEQFF
TRBJ1-2,NA,many,TRBV6-5,TGTGCCAGCAGTTACTCGAAAGGGGGGGATGGCTACACCTTC,CASSYSKGGDGYTF
TRBJ2-1,NA,many,TRBV3-1,TGTGCCAGCAGCCAAGAGGCGTATGAGCAGTTCTTC,CASSQEAYEQFF
TRBJ1-5,NA,NA,TRBV6-2/TRBV6-3,TGTGCCAGCAGTTACTCGCAAGGGAGCAATCAGCCCCAGCATTTT,CASSYSQGSNQPQHF
TRBJ2-7,NA,few,TRBV7-8,TGTGCCAGCAGCAAAGGACAGCACCTACCCTACGAGCAGTACTTC,CASSKGQHLPYEQYF
TRBJ2-1,TRBD1,few,TRBV24-1,TGTGCCACCAGCCGGGACAGGGGGCTAGGAATCTCCTCCTACAATGAGCAGTTCTTC,CATSRDRGLGISSYNEQFF
TRBJ2-7,NA,few,TRBV7-2,TGTGCCAGCAGCTATGGAGCCCAGCGGGCGAGCTCCTACGAGCAGTACTTC,CASSYGAQRASSYEQYF
TRBJ1-5,NA,NA,TRBV6-4,TGTGCCAGCAGTGTATCCGAATATCAGCCCCAGCATTTT,CASSVSEYQPQHF
TRBJ2-1,TRBD2,many,TRBV27,TGTGCCAGCAGTCCTAGACTAGCGGGTGGAAAGTGGCAGTTCTTC,CASSPRLAGGKWQFF
TRBJ2-7,NA,NA,TRBV19,TGTGCCAGTAGTACCCGGACAGACCCGCGGTACGAGCAGTACTTC,CASSTRTDPRYEQYF
TRBJ2-3,NA,many,TRBV27,TGTGCCAGCAGTCCGCCGCCGTACACAGATACGCAGTATTTT,CASSPPPYTDTQYF
TRBJ2-2,NA,many,TRBV6-1,TGTGCCAGCAGTGAAGCGGGAACAGGGTCCGGGGAGCTGTTTTTT,CASSEAGTGSGELFF